The entry below gives a single TCR beta chain sequence along with its context. Its matching antigen is unknown. A second about 7 to 11 cycle PCR used barcoded and J-beta primers. There were at least 2.5 million CDR3-containing paired-end reads obtained from each sample. TCRdb reprocessed the 5' RACE reads with MiXCR, giving one entry per CDR3 protein. In the table there are approximately 800,000 distinct CDR3 sequences, 58% of which are singletons. V was cut by 0 bases and J by 1 base, with 17 bases left in between. Per germline, CDR1 LGHNA and CDR2 YNFKEQ. The CDR3 has 18 residues. Per-sample yields of isolated PBMCs were at least 6 million. The data were taken from a study of blood T cells in healthy people across ages. Findings of the study overall: Roughly linear declines in TCR beta diversity per million T cells occurred with age.

Sequencing was done on a sample of blood. The receptor was derived from a man between 25 and 39 years old in good health. The chain joins TRBV4-2 to TRBJ2-3; D is possibly TRBD2 (6 bases). The CDR3 DNA reads as TGTGCCAGCAGCCAAGAAGTGGGACTTTCCAGAGGCACAGATACGCAGTATTTT. Translated: CASSQEVGLSRGTDTQYF.